These 32 T cell receptor beta chains were all obtained from the same sample, sequenced in a study of blood T cell repertoires in COVID-19. Measured with immunoSEQ multiplex PCR; TCRdb has only the in-frame clones, and not every one. Here the sample spans about 410,000 clones, just over 85% being singletons. The specimen was peripheral blood. The receptors were gathered from a woman in her thirties with active or convalescent COVID-19.

V gene TRBV5-6 combines with J gene TRBJ2-7; D unresolved. The germline gives CDR1 SGHDT, CDR2 YYEEEE. The CDR3 sequence is 15 residues long. V lost 2 bases and J 5 bases, leaving 17 bases between the germline ends. This CDR3 reads CASSLPTPGGDEQYF. CDR3 in DNA: TGTGCCAGCAGCTTACCAACCCCCGGCGGTGACGAGCAGTACTTC.

CDR3 DNA: TGCAGCGTTGTATTGGGGACAGGGGTTGGTGGCTACACCTTC. As protein: CSVVLGTGVGGYTF. The chain employs TRBV29-1 and TRBJ1-2; 10 bases fit TRBD1. Germline lookup yields CDR1 SQVTM and CDR2 ANQGSEA. V shed 4 bases and J 7 bases; nucleotides not matched to a gene: 9. This CDR3 comprises 14 residues.

V gene TRBV29-1 combines with J gene TRBJ1-1; D uncertain. The germline CDR1 and CDR2 sequences are SQVTM and ANQGSEA. The CDR3 contains 13 residues. V was cut by 3 bases and J by 1 base, with 9 bases left in between. CDR3 bases: TGCAGCGTTGACCAGGCCGGGAACACTGAAGCTTTCTTT. Encoded protein: CSVDQAGNTEAFF.

This sequence joins TRBV5-8 and TRBJ2-3, with 9 bases identical to TRBD2. Per germline, CDR1 SGHTS and CDR2 YDEGEE. Trimming cost V 0 bases and J 3 bases; bases outside gene matches: 5. There are 16 residues in the CDR3. The CDR3 DNA follows: TGTGCCAGCAGCTTGGCCCTAGCGGGACTTACAGATACGCAGTATTTT. It encodes CASSLALAGLTDTQYF.

The chain carries TRBV27 and TRBJ2-1, with 7 bases fitting TRBD2. The CDR3 sequence is 14 residues long. V was pared by 5 bases and J by 5 bases, with 6 bases of the junction left unmatched. CDR1 MNHEY and CDR2 SMNVEV come from the germline V gene (reference sequence). CDR3 coding DNA: TGTGCCAGCAGTCTAAGCGGGACCCACAATGAGCAGTTCTTC. Translating gives CASSLSGTHNEQFF.

The J gene is TRBJ2-1, the V gene TRBV5-1, with 12 bases that match TRBD2. CDR3 length: 17 amino acids. Trimming took 0 bases from V and 6 from J; bases not matched to a gene: 7. Germline V gene lookup returns CDR1 SGHRS and CDR2 YFSETQ. The CDR3 here is CASSLAKTSGRSNEQFF. The CDR3 nucleotides are TGCGCCAGCAGCTTGGCAAAAACTAGCGGGAGGAGCAATGAGCAGTTCTTC.

In its sample, this clone was seen a few times. The V call is TRBV6-4, the J call TRBJ2-3, with 8 bases fitting TRBD1. Germline-derived CDR1 and CDR2 are MRHNA and SNTAGT. This CDR3 is 15 amino acids long. Unmatched junction bases numbered 13, after V lost 8 bases and J lost 6 bases. CDR3 protein: CASSAGTGGIDTQYF. The CDR3 coding sequence is TGTGCCAGCTCAGCCGGGACAGGAGGGATTGATACGCAGTATTTT.

This clone was seen a single time. This same CDR3 is encoded by further DNA sequences in the sample. V usage is TRBV30 and J usage is TRBJ2-1; 16 bases fit TRBD2. The CDR3 covers 15 residues. V lost 1 base to trimming and J lost 7 bases; unmatched junction nucleotides: 1. The V gene's germline CDR1 is GTSNPN and CDR2 SVGIG (reference sequence). This chain's CDR3 is CAWSAGLAGGNEQFF. In DNA form, the CDR3 reads TGTGCCTGGAGTGCGGGACTAGCGGGAGGGAATGAGCAGTTCTTC.

The CDR3 region has the DNA TGTGCCAGTAGTATAGTAATCGAACTCTCTGGAAACACCATATATTTT. Translation: CASSIVIELSGNTIYF. This chain links TRBV19 with TRBJ1-3; D call uncertain. This CDR3 has 16 residues. The V end was cut by 1 base, the J end by 0 bases, with 10 bases between. CDR1 and CDR2 from the germline V gene are LNHDA and SQIVND (reference sequence).

This chain connects TRBV6-7 to TRBJ2-1; 10 positions match TRBD2. TRBV6-7 is designated an ORF whose function remains uncertain. The CDR3 has 20 residues. J was trimmed by 1 base and V by 6 bases; bases with no gene match: 18. The CDR3 loop is CASSTRELAGVGGSYNEQFF. CDR3 coding DNA: TGTGCCAGCAGCACCCGGGAGCTAGCGGGAGTAGGTGGATCCTACAATGAGCAGTTCTTC.

This clone was counted a few times. The genes are TRBV10-3 and TRBJ2-7; TRBD1 might be the D (6 bases). The germline V gene encodes CDR1 ENHRY and CDR2 SYGVKD. The CDR3 covers 16 residues. The V end was cut by 2 bases, the J end by 2 bases, with 16 bases between. The CDR3 protein is CAISEPGTTRPYEQYF. The DNA of the CDR3 is TGTGCCATCAGTGAGCCCGGGACAACGAGGCCCTACGAGCAGTACTTC.

This clone was counted between two and nine times. This sequence joins TRBV9 and TRBJ1-2; 9 bases line up with TRBD1. Per the germline V gene, CDR1 is SGDLS and CDR2 is YYNGEE. The CDR3 is 15 residues long. Trimming removed 3 bases from V and 3 bases from J; junction bases left unmatched: 6. In nucleotides, the CDR3 is TGTGCCAGCAGCGAGGGGACAGGGTGGGACTATGGCTACACCTTC. Its protein product is CASSEGTGWDYGYTF.

V gene TRBV19 combines with J gene TRBJ2-1; D ambiguous. CDR3 length: 13 residues. The germline V gene has CDR1 LNHDA and CDR2 SQIVND (reference sequence). Trimming shortened V by 3 bases and J by 6 bases, and 9 bases separated the two germline ends. Here the CDR3 DNA reads TGTGCCAGTAGTATGGGCAACACCAATGAGCAGTTCTTC. The encoded protein is CASSMGNTNEQFF. Using reference TRBV19 and TRBJ2-1 for the parts outside the CDR3, the full variable domain is DGGITQSPKYLFRKEGQNVTLSCEQNLNHDAMYWYRQDPGQGLRLIYYSQIVNDFQKGDIAEGYSVSREKKESFPLTVTSAQKNPTAFYLCASSMGNTNEQFFGPGTRLTVL.

The chain has TRBV12-5 and TRBJ1-2; 12 bases align to TRBD1. The CDR3 sequence is 16 residues long. The germline V gene encodes CDR1 LGHNT and CDR2 FRNRAP. J gave up 2 bases and V 0 bases, and 1 base lay outside the gene matches. The CDR3 DNA is TGTGCTAGTGGTTTGGTCGGGACAGGGGGCAACTATGGCTACACCTTC. Translated: CASGLVGTGGNYGYTF.

The chain recombines TRBV19 with TRBJ2-5; TRBD1 aligns across 9 bases. Germline-derived CDR1 and CDR2 are LNHDA and SQIVND (reference sequence). This CDR3 spans 16 amino acids. The V segment lost 5 bases and the J segment 2 bases; nucleotides outside the gene matches: 9. The CDR3 sequence: CASSPWTGTGQETQYF. The CDR3 DNA is TGTGCCAGTAGTCCCTGGACCGGGACAGGGCAAGAGACCCAGTACTTC.

The chain employs TRBV6-5 and TRBJ1-5; D gene ambiguous. Trimming removed 2 bases at V and 5 bases at J, with 7 bases between. This CDR3 spans 13 amino acids. Germline values: CDR1 MNHEY, CDR2 SVGAGI. CDR3 sequence: CASSYGEDQPQHF. Here the CDR3 DNA reads TGTGCCAGCAGTTACGGAGAGGATCAGCCCCAGCATTTT.

The rearrangement links TRBV15 to TRBJ2-4, with D possibly TRBD2 on 6 matching bases. Looked up from germline, CDR1 is LNHNV and CDR2 is YYDKDF (reference sequence). V was clipped by 4 bases and J by 6 bases, with 13 bases between them. The CDR3 covers 14 residues. As DNA, the CDR3 is TGTGCCACCAGCAACGCTATGGGGGGAAACATTCAGTACTTC. It codes for CATSNAMGGNIQYF.

This chain uses TRBV5-6 with TRBJ1-2; TRBD1 matches 10 bases. CDR1 and CDR2 (germline): SGHDT, YYEEEE. This CDR3 region has 14 residues. V dropped 4 bases and J dropped 7; count of bases not matched to a gene: 7. CDR3 in DNA: TGTGCCAGCAGCGCCGGGACAGGGGCGGCTGGCTACACCTTC. The encoded protein is CASSAGTGAAGYTF.

The genes are TRBV7-8 and TRBJ2-7, with 8 bases that match TRBD1. This CDR3 is built from 14 residues. The germline V gene has CDR1 SGHVS and CDR2 FQNEAQ. Germline trimming cut 5 bases from V and 2 bases from J; bases unmatched to any gene: 5. The CDR3 sequence is CASSQDRVPYEQYF. The CDR3 nucleotides read TGTGCCAGCAGCCAGGACAGGGTCCCCTACGAGCAGTACTTC.

V is TRBV12-5 and J is TRBJ1-2; D possibly corresponds to TRBD1 (6 bases). The CDR3 extends over 14 amino acids. Trimming took off 4 bases at V and 8 bases at J, with 17 bases between the two ends. The germline V gene has CDR1 LGHNT and CDR2 FRNRAP. CDR3 sequence: CASGSQGPREGYTF. CDR3 bases: TGTGCTAGTGGTTCACAGGGCCCAAGGGAAGGCTACACCTTC.

This clone occurred a few times. The chain employs TRBV7-9 and TRBJ1-1, with D possibly matching TRBD1 (5 bases). CDR1 and CDR2 from the germline V gene are SEHNR and FQNEAQ (reference sequence). Trimming shortened V by 1 base and J by 11 bases, and 14 bases separated the two germline ends. This CDR3 comprises 13 residues. CDR3 amino acids: CASSLGGETDAFF. CDR3 DNA sequence: TGTGCCAGCAGCTTAGGCGGCGAGACAGATGCTTTCTTT.

This chain joins TRBV27 and TRBJ1-2; TRBD1 matches 7 bases. Per germline, CDR1 MNHEY and CDR2 SMNVEV (reference sequence). V was pared by 5 bases and J by 2 bases, with 5 bases of the junction left unmatched. The CDR3 spans 14 residues. In nucleotides, the CDR3 is TGTGCCAGCAGTCGGGACAGCCGCAACTATGGCTACACCTTC. Translating it yields CASSRDSRNYGYTF.

The chain uses TRBV7-9 and TRBJ2-1; 7 nucleotides line up with TRBD1. The V and J ends lost 2 bases and 2 bases, in that order; junction bases with no gene match: 3. CDR1 is SEHNR and CDR2 is FQNEAQ in the germline V gene (reference sequence). The CDR3 is made up of 15 amino acids. CDR3 sequence: CASSLRQGTYNEQFF. CDR3 coding DNA: TGTGCCAGCAGCTTACGACAGGGTACCTACAATGAGCAGTTCTTC. Complete variable domain (other parts from reference TRBV7-9 and TRBJ2-1): DTGVSQNPRHKITKRGQNVTFRCDPISEHNRLYWYRQTLGQGPEFLTYFQNEAQLEKSRLLSDRFSAERPKGSFSTLEIQRTEQGDSAMYLCASSLRQGTYNEQFFGPGTRLTVL.

The chain joins TRBV6-1 to TRBJ2-7, with TRBD1 as a possible D gene (5 bases). This CDR3 contains 15 residues. Germline V gene sequence: CDR1 MNHNS, CDR2 SASEGT. V was shortened by 1 base and J by 3 bases, with 13 bases between the two germline ends. CDR3 protein: CASSEVWGPGYEQYF. CDR3 coding DNA: TGTGCCAGCAGTGAAGTCTGGGGCCCTGGCTACGAGCAGTACTTC.

The J gene is TRBJ1-5, the V gene TRBV11-2; D gene unclear. The CDR3 consists of 13 residues. Trimming cost V 3 bases and J 5 bases, with 8 bases left between them. Germline V gene lookup returns CDR1 SGHAT and CDR2 FQNNGV. This CDR3 is CASSLFPHQPQHF. As DNA, the CDR3 is TGTGCCAGCAGCTTGTTCCCTCATCAGCCCCAGCATTTT.

The genes are TRBV4-2 and TRBJ2-1; D is perhaps TRBD2 (5 bases). The CDR3 is 16 residues long. Germline V gene sequence: CDR1 LGHNA, CDR2 YNFKEQ. The V end lost 4 bases, the J end lost 6 bases, and 19 bases lay between the germline ends. CDR3 amino acids: CASSPPTPTEGNEQFF. The CDR3 DNA is TGTGCCAGCAGCCCGCCCACCCCAACTGAGGGCAATGAGCAGTTCTTC.

V gene TRBV6-5 combines with J gene TRBJ2-2; D unresolved. The V gene lost 8 bases and the J gene lost 5 bases, with 9 bases spanning the gap. The CDR3 runs 12 residues. Germline CDR1 reads MNHEY; CDR2 reads SVGAGI. This chain's CDR3 is CASPSETGELFF. Here the CDR3 DNA reads TGTGCCAGCCCCTCGGAGACCGGGGAGCTGTTTTTT.

V is TRBV11-2 and J is TRBJ2-1; 11 bases map to TRBD2. The ends lost 1 base at V and 10 bases at J; junction bases unmatched: 6. Germline V gene lookup returns CDR1 SGHAT and CDR2 FQNNGV. This CDR3 comprises 15 residues. CDR3 sequence (DNA): TGTGCCAGCAGCTTAGGGACTAGCGGGCTCCTAGAGCAGTTCTTC. Protein: CASSLGTSGLLEQFF.

The chain combines TRBV4-1 with TRBJ1-1; unclear D gene. This CDR3 region has 13 residues. Per germline, CDR1 MGHRA and CDR2 YSYEKL. Trimming left V 2 bases short and J 2 bases short, with 6 bases between. DNA for the CDR3: TGCGCCAGCAGCCAAATAGAAAACACTGAAGCTTTCTTT. Its protein is CASSQIENTEAFF.

This chain joins TRBV6-6 and TRBJ1-5; tentatively, D is TRBD1 (5 bases). V lost 7 bases and J lost 2, with 12 bases in between. Germline-derived CDR1 and CDR2 are MNHNY and SVGAGI (reference sequence). CDR3 length: 14 amino acids. The chain's CDR3 is CASMESGGNQPQHF. The CDR3 nucleotides read TGTGCCAGCATGGAGTCGGGGGGCAATCAGCCCCAGCATTTT.

This chain joins TRBV6-5 and TRBJ1-2, with 8 positions matching TRBD1. The V segment lost 2 bases and the J segment 7 bases; nucleotides outside the gene matches: 6. Germline loops: CDR1 MNHEY, CDR2 SVGAGI. The CDR3 totals 14 residues. The CDR3 loop reads CASSYSRGQLGYTF. CDR3 coding DNA: TGTGCCAGCAGTTACAGCAGGGGGCAACTTGGCTACACCTTC.

The count of this clone is one. CDR3 sequence reads: CASSQGLTSRETQYF. In DNA, the CDR3 is TGTGCCAGCAGCCAAGGCCTCACTTCGAGGGAGACCCAGTACTTC. The genes are TRBV3-1 (or the pseudogene TRBV3-2) and TRBJ2-5; D not resolved. Per the germline V gene, CDR1 is LGHDT and CDR2 is YNNKEL (reference sequence). The CDR3 runs 15 residues. V was shortened by 1 base and J by 5 bases, with 14 bases between the two germline ends.